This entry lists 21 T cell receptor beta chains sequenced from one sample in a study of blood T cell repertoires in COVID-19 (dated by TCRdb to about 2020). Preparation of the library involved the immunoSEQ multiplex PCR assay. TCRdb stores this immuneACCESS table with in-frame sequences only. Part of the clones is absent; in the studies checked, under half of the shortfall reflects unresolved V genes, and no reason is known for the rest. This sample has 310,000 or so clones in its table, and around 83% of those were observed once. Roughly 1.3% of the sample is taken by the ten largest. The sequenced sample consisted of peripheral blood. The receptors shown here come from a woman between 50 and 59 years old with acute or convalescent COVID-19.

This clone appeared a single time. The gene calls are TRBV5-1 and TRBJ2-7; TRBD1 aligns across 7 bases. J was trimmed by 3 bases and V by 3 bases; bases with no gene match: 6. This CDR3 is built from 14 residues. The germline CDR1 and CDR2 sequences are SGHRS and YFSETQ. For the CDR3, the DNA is TGCGCCAGCAGCTATGAGGCAGGGGGCTACGAGCAGTACTTC. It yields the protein CASSYEAGGYEQYF.

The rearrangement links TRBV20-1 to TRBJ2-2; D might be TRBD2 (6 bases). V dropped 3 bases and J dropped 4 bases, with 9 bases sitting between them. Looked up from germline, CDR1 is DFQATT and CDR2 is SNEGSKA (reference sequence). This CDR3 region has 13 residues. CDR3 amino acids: CSASSGSTGELFF. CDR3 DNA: TGCAGTGCTAGTTCCGGGAGCACCGGGGAGCTGTTTTTT.

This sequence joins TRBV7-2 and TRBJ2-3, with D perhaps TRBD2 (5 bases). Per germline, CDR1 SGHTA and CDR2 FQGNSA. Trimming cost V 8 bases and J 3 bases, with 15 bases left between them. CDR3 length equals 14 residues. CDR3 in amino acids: CASSPVGETDTQYF. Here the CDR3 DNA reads TGTGCCAGCTCCCCCGTGGGAGAGACAGATACGCAGTATTTT.

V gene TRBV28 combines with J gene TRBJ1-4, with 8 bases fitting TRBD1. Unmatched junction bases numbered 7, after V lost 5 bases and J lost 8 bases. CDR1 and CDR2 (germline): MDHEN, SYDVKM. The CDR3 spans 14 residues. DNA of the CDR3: TGTGCCAGCAGTCCTGGGACAGGAGGAGAAAAACTGTTTTTT. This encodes CASSPGTGGEKLFF.

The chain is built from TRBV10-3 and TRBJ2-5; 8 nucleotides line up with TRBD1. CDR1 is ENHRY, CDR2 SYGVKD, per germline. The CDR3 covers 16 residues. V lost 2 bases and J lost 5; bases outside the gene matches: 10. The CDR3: CAISESQGARVETQYF. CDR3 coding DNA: TGTGCCATCAGTGAGAGTCAGGGGGCGAGGGTCGAGACCCAGTACTTC.

The CDR3 sequence is CASSLNTYGYTF. The CDR3 DNA reads TGTGCCAGCAGCCTTAACACGTATGGCTACACCTTC. The chain combines TRBV5-6 with TRBJ1-2; D gene unclear. CDR3 size: 12 residues. Germline V lookup: CDR1 SGHDT, CDR2 YYEEEE. V was cut by 4 bases and J by 5 bases, with 9 bases left in between.

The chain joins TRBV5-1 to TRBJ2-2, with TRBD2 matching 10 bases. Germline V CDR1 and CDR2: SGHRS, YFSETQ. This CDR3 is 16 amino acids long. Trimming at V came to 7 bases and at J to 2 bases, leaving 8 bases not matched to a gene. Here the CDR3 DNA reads TGCGCCAGCTCCCCTCTAGCGGGGGCTAACACCGGGGAGCTGTTTTTT. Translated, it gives CASSPLAGANTGELFF.

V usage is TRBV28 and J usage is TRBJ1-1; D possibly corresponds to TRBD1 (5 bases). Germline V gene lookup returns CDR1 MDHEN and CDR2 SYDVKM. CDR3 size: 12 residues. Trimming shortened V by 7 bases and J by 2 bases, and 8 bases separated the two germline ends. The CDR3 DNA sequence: TGTGCCAGCAATAGGGGAAACACTGAAGCTTTCTTT. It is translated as CASNRGNTEAFF.

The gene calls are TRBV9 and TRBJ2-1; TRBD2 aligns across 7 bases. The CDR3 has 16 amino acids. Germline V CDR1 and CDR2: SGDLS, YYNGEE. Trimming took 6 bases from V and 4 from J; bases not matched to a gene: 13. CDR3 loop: CASNREADPSYNEQFF. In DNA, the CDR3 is TGTGCCAGCAACCGGGAGGCCGACCCTTCTTACAATGAGCAGTTCTTC.

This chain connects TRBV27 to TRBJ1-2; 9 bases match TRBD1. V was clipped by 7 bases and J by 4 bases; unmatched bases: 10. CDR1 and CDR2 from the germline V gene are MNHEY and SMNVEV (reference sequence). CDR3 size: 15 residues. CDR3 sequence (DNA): TGTGCCAGCATACCGAGGGGGACAGGGAGCTATGGCTACACCTTC. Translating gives CASIPRGTGSYGYTF.

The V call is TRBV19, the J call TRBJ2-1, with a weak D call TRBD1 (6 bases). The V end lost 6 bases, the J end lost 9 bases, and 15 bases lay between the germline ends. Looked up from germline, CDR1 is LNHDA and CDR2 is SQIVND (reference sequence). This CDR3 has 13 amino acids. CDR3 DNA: TGTGCCAGTAGGGAACAGGGTCGGCGTGAGCAGTTCTTC. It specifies CASREQGRREQFF.

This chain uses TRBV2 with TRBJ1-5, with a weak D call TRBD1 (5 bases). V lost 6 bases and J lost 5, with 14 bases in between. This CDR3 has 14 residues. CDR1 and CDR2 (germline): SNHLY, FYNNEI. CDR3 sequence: CASRGGEDYQPQHF. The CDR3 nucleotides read TGTGCCAGCAGGGGAGGGGAAGATTATCAGCCCCAGCATTTT.

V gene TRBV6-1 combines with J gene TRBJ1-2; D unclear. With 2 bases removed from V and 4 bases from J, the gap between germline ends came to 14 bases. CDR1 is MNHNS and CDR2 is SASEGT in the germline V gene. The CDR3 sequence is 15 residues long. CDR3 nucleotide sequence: TGTGCCAGCAGTGAAAGCCAGGAAGATGCCTATGGCTACACCTTC. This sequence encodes CASSESQEDAYGYTF.

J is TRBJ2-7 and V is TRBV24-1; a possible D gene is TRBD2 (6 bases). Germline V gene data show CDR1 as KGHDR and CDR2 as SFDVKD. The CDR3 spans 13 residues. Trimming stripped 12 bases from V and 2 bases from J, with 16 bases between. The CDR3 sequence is CAHQRASAYEQYF. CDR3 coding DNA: TGTGCCCACCAACGGGCTAGCGCCTACGAGCAGTACTTC.

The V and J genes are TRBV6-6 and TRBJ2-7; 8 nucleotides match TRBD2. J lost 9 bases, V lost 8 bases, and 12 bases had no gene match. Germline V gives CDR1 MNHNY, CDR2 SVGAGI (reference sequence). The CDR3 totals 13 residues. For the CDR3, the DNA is TGTGCCAGCGGGGCCTCTAGCGGGTCATCGCAGTACTTC. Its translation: CASGASSGSSQYF.

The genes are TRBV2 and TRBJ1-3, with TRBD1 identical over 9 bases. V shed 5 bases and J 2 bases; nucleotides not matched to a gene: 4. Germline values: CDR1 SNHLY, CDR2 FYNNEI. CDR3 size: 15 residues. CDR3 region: CASSPGTGTGNTIYF. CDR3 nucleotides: TGTGCCAGCAGTCCCGGGACAGGGACTGGAAACACCATATATTTT.

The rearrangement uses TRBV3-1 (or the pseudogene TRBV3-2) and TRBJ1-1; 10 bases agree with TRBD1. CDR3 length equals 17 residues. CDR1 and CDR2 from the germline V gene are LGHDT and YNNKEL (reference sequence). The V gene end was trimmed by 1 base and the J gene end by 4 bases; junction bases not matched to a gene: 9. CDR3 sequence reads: CASSQATSTGGGTEAFF. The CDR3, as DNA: TGTGCCAGCAGCCAAGCCACGTCGACAGGGGGCGGCACTGAAGCTTTCTTT.

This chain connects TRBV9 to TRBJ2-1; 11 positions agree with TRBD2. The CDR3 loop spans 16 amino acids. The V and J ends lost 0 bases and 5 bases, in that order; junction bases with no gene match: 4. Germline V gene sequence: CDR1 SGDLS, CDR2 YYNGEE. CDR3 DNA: TGTGCCAGCAGCGTAGGGGGGACTAGCGGCAACAATGAGCAGTTCTTC. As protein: CASSVGGTSGNNEQFF. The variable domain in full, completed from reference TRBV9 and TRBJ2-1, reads DSGVTQTPKHLITATGQRVTLRCSPRSGDLSVYWYQQSLDQGLQFLIQYYNGEERAKGNILERFSAQQFPDLHSELNLSSLELGDSALYFCASSVGGTSGNNEQFFGPGTRLTVL.

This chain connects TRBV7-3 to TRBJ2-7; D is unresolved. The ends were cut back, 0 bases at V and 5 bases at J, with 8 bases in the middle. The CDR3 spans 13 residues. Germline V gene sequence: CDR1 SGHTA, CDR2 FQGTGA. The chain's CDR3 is CASSLTRENEQYF. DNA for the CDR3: TGTGCCAGCAGCTTAACCCGAGAGAACGAGCAGTACTTC. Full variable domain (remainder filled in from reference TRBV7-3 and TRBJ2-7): GAGVSQTPSNKVTEKGKYVELRCDPISGHTALYWYRQSLGQGPEFLIYFQGTGAADDSGLPNDRFFAVRPEGSVSTLKIQRTERGDSAVYLCASSLTRENEQYFGPGTRLTVT.

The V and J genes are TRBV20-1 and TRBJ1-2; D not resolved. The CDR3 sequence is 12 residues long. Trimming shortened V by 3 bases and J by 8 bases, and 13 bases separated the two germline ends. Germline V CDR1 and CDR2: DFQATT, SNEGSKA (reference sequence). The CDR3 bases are TGCAGTGCTAGTCCATTTCGCGAGGGCTACACCTTC. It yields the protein CSASPFREGYTF.

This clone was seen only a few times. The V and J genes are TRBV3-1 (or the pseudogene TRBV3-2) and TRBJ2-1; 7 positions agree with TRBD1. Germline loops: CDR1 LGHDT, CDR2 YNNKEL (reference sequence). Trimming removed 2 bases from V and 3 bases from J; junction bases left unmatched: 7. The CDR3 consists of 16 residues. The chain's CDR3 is CASSQLRGHGYNEQFF. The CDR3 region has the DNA TGTGCCAGCAGCCAACTTAGGGGGCATGGCTACAATGAGCAGTTCTTC.